This T cell receptor (beta chain) originates from a study of T cells in Graves' hyperthyroidism and ophthalmopathy. Study details: Upon initial diagnosis and before any treatment, peripheral blood was collected.

There are a few counts of this clonotype. From germline, CDR1 is MDHEN and CDR2 SYDVKM. The CDR3 runs 14 residues. V lost 5 bases and J 4 bases, leaving 12 bases between the germline ends. The CDR3 regions of TCR beta were amplified from RNA transcripts. The primer set for the first-round RT-PCR of the TCR CDR3 was HTBI. TCRdb recomputed calls from the multiplex PCR reads with MiXCR, one row per CDR3 protein. The data contain fewer than 850,000 distinct CDR3 sequences, around a sixth of them seen just once; the ten biggest clones take up 15%. Sequenced sample: blood. The sequence was collected from a man aged 50 or older with Graves' hyperthyroidism. The chain recombines TRBV28 with TRBJ2-1, with unresolved D. In nucleotides, the CDR3 is TGTGCCAGCAGTGCATGGACCTATTACAATGAGCAGTTCTTC. It encodes CASSAWTYYNEQFF.